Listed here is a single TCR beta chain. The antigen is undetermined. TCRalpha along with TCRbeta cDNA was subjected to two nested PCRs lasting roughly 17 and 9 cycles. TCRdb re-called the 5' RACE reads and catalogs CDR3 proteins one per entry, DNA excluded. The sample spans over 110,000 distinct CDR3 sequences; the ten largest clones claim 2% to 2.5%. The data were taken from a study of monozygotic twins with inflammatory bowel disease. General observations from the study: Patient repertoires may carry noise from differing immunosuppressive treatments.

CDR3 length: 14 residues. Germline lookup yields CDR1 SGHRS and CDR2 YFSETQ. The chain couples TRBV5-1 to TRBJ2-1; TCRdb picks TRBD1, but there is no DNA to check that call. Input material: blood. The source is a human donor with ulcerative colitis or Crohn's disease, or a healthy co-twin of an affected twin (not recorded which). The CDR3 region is CASSIRDTYNEQFF.